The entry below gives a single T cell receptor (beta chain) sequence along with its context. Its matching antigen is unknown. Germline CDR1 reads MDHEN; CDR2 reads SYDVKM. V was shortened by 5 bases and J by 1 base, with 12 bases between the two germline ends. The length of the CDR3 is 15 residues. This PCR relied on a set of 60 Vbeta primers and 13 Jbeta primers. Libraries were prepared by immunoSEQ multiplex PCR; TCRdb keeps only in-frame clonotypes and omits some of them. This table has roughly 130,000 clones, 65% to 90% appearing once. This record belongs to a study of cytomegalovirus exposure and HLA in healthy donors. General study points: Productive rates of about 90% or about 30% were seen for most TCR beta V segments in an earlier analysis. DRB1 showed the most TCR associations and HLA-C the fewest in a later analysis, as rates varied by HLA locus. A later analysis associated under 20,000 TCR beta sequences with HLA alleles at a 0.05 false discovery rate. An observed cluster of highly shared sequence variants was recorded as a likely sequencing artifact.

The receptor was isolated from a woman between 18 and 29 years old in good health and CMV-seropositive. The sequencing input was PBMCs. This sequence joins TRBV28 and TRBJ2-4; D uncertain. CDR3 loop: CASSPFDTAKNIQYF. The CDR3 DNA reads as TGTGCCAGCAGTCCCTTTGACACTGCCAAAAACATTCAGTACTTC.